One T cell receptor beta chain is described in this entry. What it binds is unknown. The authors reverse transcribed all of the isolated RNA, so sequencing captured expressed TCRB transcripts. Profiling relied on immunoSEQ multiplex PCR, and the TCRdb table lists in-frame clones only, not all of them. This repertoire shows roughly 260,000 clones, around 9.9% found once; its top ten account for around 0.017%. The data are from a study of beta chain features in type 1 diabetes. Whole-study findings and limits: TCRB CDR3s from Type 1 diabetes patients were moderately but significantly shorter in all four CD4+ subsets. Whether TCRB rearrangement is influenced by HLA type was left unresolved in this analysis.

CDR1 and CDR2 from the germline V gene are MNHEY and SMNVEV (reference sequence). The CDR3 length is 14 residues. V was clipped by 4 bases and J by 8 bases; unmatched bases: 7. The sequencing input was naive CD4+ T cells from blood. V gene TRBV27 combines with J gene TRBJ2-1, with 8 bases that match TRBD1. This TCR was recovered from a man aged 25 to 40 with type 1 diabetes. Written as DNA, the CDR3 is TGTGCCAGCAGTTCAAAGACAGGGGCGGATGAGCAGTTCTTC. Its translation: CASSSKTGADEQFF.